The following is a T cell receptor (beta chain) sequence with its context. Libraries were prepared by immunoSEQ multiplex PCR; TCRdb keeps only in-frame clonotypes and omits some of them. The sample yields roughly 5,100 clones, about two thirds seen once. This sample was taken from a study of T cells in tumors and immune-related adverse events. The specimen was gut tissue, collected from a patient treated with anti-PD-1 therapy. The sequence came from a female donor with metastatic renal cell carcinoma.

The CDR3 DNA sequence: TGTGCCAGCAGTGAATCAGTCTATAATTCACCCCTCCACTTT. Protein: CASSESVYNSPLHF. The chain employs TRBV6-1 and TRBJ1-6; D uncertain. The germline V and J ends were trimmed by 2 bases and 3 bases, with 5 bases remaining between them. The germline V gene has CDR1 MNHNS and CDR2 SASEGT. The CDR3 runs 14 residues.